Following are 25 T cell receptor beta chains from one sample sequenced in a study of cytomegalovirus exposure and HLA in healthy donors. TCRdb's copy holds only in-frame clones and misses some; the assay was immunoSEQ multiplex PCR. Among roughly 50,000 clones listed, 90% were seen once. Sample: PBMCs. Receptors were obtained from a man aged 18 to 29 in good health and CMV-seronegative.

V is TRBV6-6 and J is TRBJ2-1, with 7 bases that match TRBD1. CDR3 length: 13 residues. The junction had 7 bases not matched to a gene; V was cut back by 6 bases and J by 8 bases. Germline V CDR1 and CDR2: MNHNY, SVGAGI (reference sequence). CDR3 coding DNA: TGTGCCAGCAGCCGGACAGGTAGGGATGAGCAGTTCTTC. Residues: CASSRTGRDEQFF.

In DNA form, the CDR3 reads TGTGCCAGCACTCTACGGGGAGTGAACACTGAAGCTTTCTTT. Translation: CASTLRGVNTEAFF. The chain uses TRBV6-5 and TRBJ1-1; no clear D. Germline V gives CDR1 MNHEY, CDR2 SVGAGI. The ends were cut back, 7 bases at V and 0 bases at J, with 12 bases in the middle. The CDR3 is made up of 14 amino acids.

The chain has TRBV29-1 and TRBJ2-1; D not resolved. With 2 bases removed from V and 10 bases from J, the gap between germline ends came to 15 bases. Germline-derived CDR1 and CDR2 are SQVTM and ANQGSEA. The CDR3 totals 13 residues. For the CDR3, the DNA is TGCAGCGTTGAATTCGGTGCAGACTTCGAGCAGTTCTTC. This gives the protein CSVEFGADFEQFF.

This chain links TRBV29-1 with TRBJ2-7; no clear D gene. CDR3 length equals 10 residues. Per the germline V gene, CDR1 is SQVTM and CDR2 is ANQGSEA. V was shortened by 4 bases and J by 6 bases, with 7 bases between the two germline ends. The CDR3 sequence is CSVGAAEQYF. CDR3 coding DNA: TGCAGCGTTGGGGCAGCCGAGCAGTACTTC.

This clone has just one count. The genes are TRBV30 and TRBJ2-1; 12 bases match TRBD2. Per germline, CDR1 GTSNPN and CDR2 SVGIG (reference sequence). The J segment lost 4 bases and the V segment lost 4 bases, leaving 2 bases of the junction unmatched. This CDR3 comprises 14 residues. CDR3 nucleotide sequence: TGTGCCTGGACCCTAGCGGGAGGGTACAATGAGCAGTTCTTC. Its protein product is CAWTLAGGYNEQFF.

This clone has just a few counts. The chain is built from TRBV6-4 and TRBJ2-1; TRBD2 aligns across 10 bases. This CDR3 is 15 amino acids long. J was trimmed by 6 bases and V by 8 bases; bases with no gene match: 10. Looked up from germline, CDR1 is MRHNA and CDR2 is SNTAGT. The CDR3 loop is CASRTGPSGSNEQFF. CDR3 DNA: TGTGCCAGCCGTACAGGCCCTAGCGGGAGCAATGAGCAGTTCTTC.

This clone was seen just once. The chain is built from TRBV6-1 and TRBJ1-2; 10 bases are shared with TRBD1. V was clipped by 3 bases and J by 6 bases; unmatched bases: 7. Germline lookup yields CDR1 MNHNS and CDR2 SASEGT. This CDR3 has 15 residues. CDR3 sequence (DNA): TGTGCCAGCAGTGACCGGACAGGGGGATCTGATGGCTACACCTTC. It codes for CASSDRTGGSDGYTF.

The rearrangement joins TRBV4-1 to TRBJ2-1; possible D gene TRBD1, 6 bases. This CDR3 comprises 16 residues. The germline V and J ends were trimmed by 1 base and 0 bases, with 10 bases remaining between them. CDR1 and CDR2 (germline): MGHRA, YSYEKL. In nucleotides, the CDR3 is TGCGCCAGCAGCCAAGGGACAGTCAACTCCTACAATGAGCAGTTCTTC. Translation: CASSQGTVNSYNEQFF.

The rearrangement joins TRBV6-5 to TRBJ2-7; D is unclear. The length of the CDR3 is 11 residues. Germline CDR1 is MNHEY and CDR2 is SVGAGI. Trimming removed 2 bases at V and 6 bases at J, with 5 bases between. The CDR3 protein is CASSYGREQYF. The CDR3 bases are TGTGCCAGCAGTTACGGGCGCGAGCAGTACTTC.

The chain is built from TRBV7-9 and TRBJ2-7, with D possibly being TRBD1 (7 bases). Germline values: CDR1 SEHNR, CDR2 FQNEAQ (reference sequence). Trimming pared 1 base from V and 6 bases from J, leaving 19 bases between. The CDR3 loop spans 16 amino acids. The CDR3 nucleotides read TGTGCCAGCAGCTTAGAGCCCGGCAGGGGGGCGGTCGAGCAGTACTTC. This sequence encodes CASSLEPGRGAVEQYF.

The chain carries TRBV5-1 and TRBJ2-3; 9 bases match TRBD1. Per the germline V gene, CDR1 is SGHRS and CDR2 is YFSETQ. The CDR3 covers 16 residues. The V gene end was trimmed by 0 bases and the J gene end by 1 base; junction bases not matched to a gene: 3. CDR3 nucleotide sequence: TGCGCCAGCAGCTTGGGGGGGACAGGGCGCACAGATACGCAGTATTTT. Translation: CASSLGGTGRTDTQYF.

The chain links TRBV27 to TRBJ1-1; the D gene is possibly TRBD1 (5 bases). The V gene lost 3 bases and the J gene lost 0 bases, with 8 bases spanning the gap. This CDR3 spans 14 amino acids. Germline-derived CDR1 and CDR2 are MNHEY and SMNVEV (reference sequence). The CDR3 protein is CASSFGGMNTEAFF. The CDR3 bases are TGTGCCAGCAGTTTCGGGGGGATGAACACTGAAGCTTTCTTT.

The chain is built from TRBV20-1 and TRBJ2-3; unclear D gene. The germline V and J ends were trimmed by 4 bases and 7 bases, with 9 bases remaining between them. CDR3 length: 11 amino acids. CDR1 is DFQATT, CDR2 SNEGSKA, per germline (reference sequence). The CDR3 DNA is TGCAGTGCTACTCAGTCGAATACGCAGTATTTT. This codes for CSATQSNTQYF.

The chain links TRBV27 to TRBJ2-7; D perhaps matches TRBD1 (5 bases). Germline loops: CDR1 MNHEY, CDR2 SMNVEV (reference sequence). The CDR3 loop spans 13 amino acids. V lost 5 bases and J lost 5, with 13 bases in between. This chain's CDR3 is CASSIAGIDEQYF. DNA for the CDR3: TGTGCCAGCAGTATTGCAGGGATCGACGAGCAGTACTTC.

This chain uses TRBV11-2 with TRBJ1-1, with D perhaps TRBD1 (5 bases). CDR1 SGHAT and CDR2 FQNNGV come from the germline V gene. The V and J ends lost 1 base and 5 bases respectively, with 11 bases between them. The CDR3 consists of 14 residues. This CDR3 reads CASSLGGGKTEAFF. CDR3 sequence (DNA): TGTGCCAGCAGCTTAGGGGGGGGAAAAACTGAAGCTTTCTTT.

J is TRBJ2-1 and V is TRBV27, with 7 bases matching TRBD2. J was trimmed by 5 bases and V by 3 bases; bases with no gene match: 7. The CDR3 consists of 15 residues. CDR1 and CDR2 from the germline V gene are MNHEY and SMNVEV (reference sequence). The CDR3 is CASSFGAGYDNEQFF. DNA for the CDR3: TGTGCCAGCAGTTTTGGAGCGGGATATGACAATGAGCAGTTCTTC.

V gene TRBV11-2 combines with J gene TRBJ2-7; D possibly corresponds to TRBD2 (5 bases). Germline CDR1 SGHAT, CDR2 FQNNGV. The CDR3 sequence is 11 residues long. V lost 1 base and J lost 9, with 7 bases in between. CDR3 region: CASSLGSGQYF. The CDR3 DNA sequence: TGTGCCAGCAGCTTAGGGAGCGGGCAGTACTTC.

The chain has TRBV11-1 and TRBJ2-1; 8 bases align to TRBD2. Germline V gene sequence: CDR1 SGHAT, CDR2 FQDESV (reference sequence). Trimming removed 0 bases from V and 4 bases from J; junction bases left unmatched: 2. This CDR3 is built from 15 residues. Written as DNA, the CDR3 is TGTGCCAGCAGCTTAGCTAGCGGGAATTACAATGAGCAGTTCTTC. Protein: CASSLASGNYNEQFF.

The V call is TRBV4-3, the J call TRBJ1-2; 7 nucleotides match TRBD1. Trimming at V came to 4 bases and at J to 7 bases, leaving 9 bases not matched to a gene. The CDR3 covers 14 residues. The germline V gene encodes CDR1 LGHNA and CDR2 YSLEER. This CDR3 reads CASSRDLRQGGYTF. The CDR3 nucleotides are TGCGCCAGCAGCCGAGACCTGCGACAGGGTGGCTACACCTTC.

V gene TRBV13 combines with J gene TRBJ2-3; 11 bases align to TRBD2. Germline trimming cut 1 base from V and 4 bases from J; bases unmatched to any gene: 7. Germline-derived CDR1 and CDR2 are PRHDT and FYEKMQ (reference sequence). The CDR3 runs to 17 residues. The CDR3 here is CASSLVSTSGSSDTQYF. CDR3 nucleotide sequence: TGTGCCAGCAGCTTAGTATCCACTAGCGGGAGCTCAGATACGCAGTATTTT.

This sequence joins TRBV15 and TRBJ2-1; a weak D match, TRBD2 (6 bases). This CDR3 spans 14 amino acids. The V gene lost 1 base and the J gene lost 4 bases, with 8 bases spanning the gap. Germline CDR1 reads LNHNV; CDR2 reads YYDKDF (reference sequence). The CDR3, as DNA: TGTGCCACCAGCAGAGTCGCGGGGTACAATGAGCAGTTCTTC. Encoded protein: CATSRVAGYNEQFF.

V is TRBV6-1 and J is TRBJ1-1, with D possibly being TRBD1 (5 bases). V dropped 7 bases and J dropped 5 bases, with 14 bases sitting between them. The germline CDR1 and CDR2 sequences are MNHNS and SASEGT. The CDR3 has 13 amino acids. CDR3 nucleotides: TGTGCCAGCACCTCCTTCAGGGAAACTGAAGCTTTCTTT. The encoded protein is CASTSFRETEAFF.

This rearrangement joins TRBV9 to TRBJ2-2; D gene uncertain. Germline V CDR1 and CDR2: SGDLS, YYNGEE. V lost 4 bases and J 0 bases, leaving 10 bases between the germline ends. The CDR3 extends over 15 amino acids. CDR3 in amino acids: CASSPFRANTGELFF. The DNA for the CDR3 is TGTGCCAGCAGCCCGTTTAGAGCGAACACCGGGGAGCTGTTTTTT.

The chain recombines TRBV5-1 with TRBJ2-7; TRBD1 aligns across 9 bases. In germline, CDR1 is SGHRS, CDR2 YFSETQ. V dropped 4 bases and J dropped 5; count of bases not matched to a gene: 10. CDR3 length: 15 residues. The CDR3 loop is CASSPRTDRGDEQYF. DNA of the CDR3: TGCGCCAGCAGCCCCCGAACGGACAGGGGAGACGAGCAGTACTTC.

A single count supports this clone. The J gene is TRBJ1-2, the V gene TRBV7-8, with a possible D match to TRBD1 (5 bases). V was shortened by 1 base and J by 4 bases, with 7 bases between the two germline ends. Germline assignment: CDR1 SGHVS and CDR2 FQNEAQ. CDR3 length: 13 residues. The CDR3 DNA reads TGTGCCAGCAGCTTAGGACAGCTCTATGGCTACACCTTC. Its translation: CASSLGQLYGYTF.